The 32 T cell receptor beta chains below all came from one sample that was sequenced in a study of vaccination and CD4 T cells after COVID-19. Treatment in this sample: roughly 10-day PBMC culture with coronavirus spike peptide pools or control peptides (ViraFEST assay). No cognate antigen is known for these TCRs. An Oncomine TCR Beta short-read assay was used to sequence the DNA from cultured CD4+ T cells. MiXCR, applied by TCRdb to the PCR reads, yields one record per CDR3 protein. The sample contains some 4,400 distinct CDR3 sequences, about 40% of which appear only once. The sample was CD4+ T cells from blood, cultured in vitro. These receptor sequences come from a human donor who had recovered from COVID-19.

The chain links TRBV20-1 to TRBJ1-1; TRBD1 matches 7 bases. V gave up 3 bases and J gave up 5 bases; unmatched junction bases: 9. This CDR3 region has 14 residues. Per the germline V gene, CDR1 is DFQATT and CDR2 is SNEGSKA (reference sequence). The CDR3 reads CSASPSGTATEAFF. The DNA of the CDR3 is TGCAGTGCTAGCCCCTCCGGGACAGCTACTGAAGCTTTCTTT.

Details on this clonotype: This may arise from a read error, as a much more abundant clone is one base away. This chain links TRBV20-1 with TRBJ2-1; 9 nucleotides line up with TRBD1. The CDR3 spans 17 residues. Unmatched junction bases numbered 10, after V lost 0 bases and J lost 4 bases. The germline V gene has CDR1 DFQATT and CDR2 SNEGSKA (reference sequence). The CDR3: CSARDRGTGILYNEQFF. The CDR3, as DNA: TGCAGTGCTAGAGATCGGGGGACAGGGATTCTTTACAATGAGCAGTTCTTC.

The CDR3 loop reads CASTSGLAGNEQFF. The CDR3 region has the DNA TGTGCCAGCACTTCTGGACTAGCGGGGAATGAGCAGTTCTTC. V and J are TRBV6-1 and TRBJ2-1; TRBD2 aligns across 12 bases. Per germline, CDR1 MNHNS and CDR2 SASEGT. The V and J ends lost 7 bases and 7 bases, in that order; junction bases with no gene match: 5. There are 14 residues in the CDR3.

This clonotype was detected only a few times. The chain uses TRBV15 and TRBJ1-5; D unclear. CDR1 and CDR2 from the germline V gene are LNHNV and YYDKDF (reference sequence). V was trimmed by 0 bases and J by 2 bases, leaving 17 bases between them. The CDR3 has 18 amino acids. CDR3 bases: TGTGCCACCAGCAGAGATCTGCGTCCCGAGGATGGCAATCAGCCCCAGCATTTT. Its translation is CATSRDLRPEDGNQPQHF.

This chain uses TRBV16 with TRBJ1-6; D is unclear. V lost 4 bases and J lost 5, with 15 bases in between. The CDR3 sequence is 16 residues long. Germline V gene lookup returns CDR1 KGHSY and CDR2 FQNENV. CDR3 amino acids: CASSRNRGRNNSPLHF. The CDR3, as DNA: TGTGCCAGCAGCCGCAACCGTGGACGGAATAATTCACCCCTCCACTTT.

This chain connects TRBV2 to TRBJ1-5, with D unclear. From germline, CDR1 is SNHLY and CDR2 FYNNEI. V shed 7 bases and J shed 1 base, with 14 bases lying between them. The CDR3 consists of 15 residues. CDR3 region: CASTREGGSNQPQHF. CDR3 coding DNA: TGTGCCAGCACCCGGGAGGGAGGGAGCAATCAGCCCCAGCATTTT.

The chain joins TRBV21-1 to TRBJ2-2; TRBD1, the D gene given by the table, was not confirmed from the DNA. TRBV21-1 is a known pseudogene. The CDR3 is made up of 17 amino acids. The CDR3 DNA reads TGTGCCAGCAGCAAAGATATCGGGGGTATAAGGATCGGGGAGCTGTTTTTT. Translation: CASSKDIGGIRIGELFF.

This clonotype was counted between two and nine times. V usage is TRBV5-1 and J usage is TRBJ1-5, with D maybe TRBD1 (6 bases). Deletions cut 0 bases from V and 4 bases from J, with 8 bases between. The CDR3 sequence is 14 residues long. The germline V gene has CDR1 SGHRS and CDR2 YFSETQ. The CDR3 nucleotides read TGCGCCAGCAGCTTGGGGACAGAAAATCAGCCCCAGCATTTT. Encoded protein: CASSLGTENQPQHF.

This chain links TRBV7-3 with TRBJ2-6; D may be TRBD1 or TRBD2 (5 bases each). With 2 bases removed from V and 2 bases from J, the gap between germline ends came to 10 bases. Germline V CDR1 and CDR2: SGHTA, FQGTGA. There are 16 residues in the CDR3. The CDR3: CASSLGWGTGANVLTF. The CDR3 DNA sequence: TGTGCCAGCAGCTTAGGCTGGGGGACTGGGGCCAACGTCCTGACTTTC. The whole variable domain, filled in from reference TRBV7-3 and TRBJ2-6, reads GAGVSQTPSNKVTEKGKYVELRCDPISGHTALYWYRQSLGQGPEFLIYFQGTGAADDSGLPNDRFFAVRPEGSVSTLKIQRTERGDSAVYLCASSLGWGTGANVLTFGAGSRLTVL.

This clonotype is labeled medium-sized (0.01 to 0.1%). The V gene is TRBV27, the J gene TRBJ2-7; no definite D call. Germline assignment: CDR1 MNHEY and CDR2 SMNVEV (reference sequence). Trimming shortened V by 8 bases and J by 2 bases, and 10 bases separated the two germline ends. This CDR3 has 12 residues. The CDR3 loop reads CASWATPYEQYF. The CDR3 bases are TGTGCCAGCTGGGCTACTCCCTACGAGCAGTACTTC.

This clonotype was found a few times. V and J are TRBV6-5 and TRBJ1-1, with D maybe TRBD1 (5 bases). The germline V and J ends were trimmed by 0 bases and 1 base, with 9 bases remaining between them. Germline V lookup: CDR1 MNHEY, CDR2 SVGAGI. The CDR3 runs to 15 residues. The CDR3 reads CASSYSGVRNTEAFF. CDR3 DNA sequence: TGTGCCAGCAGTTACTCGGGGGTTAGGAACACTGAAGCTTTCTTT.

In this sample, this clonotype turned up once. The chain employs TRBV5-8 and TRBJ1-5, with a tentative D call TRBD1 (6 bases). The CDR3 is 13 residues long. CDR1 is SGHTS and CDR2 is YDEGEE in the germline V gene. V lost 0 bases and J 6 bases, leaving 7 bases between the germline ends. Here the CDR3 reads CASSLDRAQPQHF. The CDR3, as DNA: TGTGCCAGCAGCTTGGACAGGGCTCAGCCCCAGCATTTT.

In its sample, this clonotype was seen a few times. The chain couples TRBV7-2 to TRBJ2-7, with TRBD2 as a possible D gene (6 bases). There are 12 residues in the CDR3. Trimming removed 5 bases at V and 6 bases at J, with 11 bases between. Germline assignment: CDR1 SGHTA and CDR2 FQGNSA. Here the CDR3 reads CASSPTRLEQYF. The CDR3 nucleotides read TGTGCCAGCAGCCCGACTAGACTCGAGCAGTACTTC.

This clonotype was seen only a few times. The chain has TRBV20-1 and TRBJ1-3; D is unclear. Trimming took 0 bases from V and 4 from J, leaving 7 bases between them. Germline CDR1 DFQATT, CDR2 SNEGSKA (reference sequence). The CDR3 is made up of 13 amino acids. The CDR3 DNA sequence: TGCAGTGCTAGAGACATTCCGGGAAACACCATATATTTT. Amino acids: CSARDIPGNTIYF.

This clonotype was recorded a few times. This chain connects TRBV7-8 to TRBJ1-1; D remains ambiguous. V was shortened by 0 bases and J by 5 bases, with 16 bases between the two germline ends. The CDR3 contains 16 residues. Per the germline V gene, CDR1 is SGHVS and CDR2 is FQNEAQ. The CDR3 loop is CASSLAFGGTGTEAFF. CDR3 bases: TGTGCCAGCAGCTTAGCATTCGGAGGAACGGGTACTGAAGCTTTCTTT.

V usage is TRBV5-1 and J usage is TRBJ2-3; 9 positions agree with TRBD2. The V gene's germline CDR1 is SGHRS and CDR2 YFSETQ. CDR3 size: 14 residues. The V and J ends lost 6 bases and 5 bases, in that order; junction bases with no gene match: 7. CDR3 protein: CASTGGRAGDTQYF. In DNA form, the CDR3 reads TGCGCCAGCACAGGCGGGAGGGCTGGAGATACGCAGTATTTT.

This clonotype was observed a handful of times. The rearrangement joins TRBV20-1 to TRBJ2-3; no clear D. V lost 0 bases, J lost 5 bases, and 15 bases lay in between. The CDR3 loop spans 15 amino acids. Per the germline V gene, CDR1 is DFQATT and CDR2 is SNEGSKA (reference sequence). This CDR3 is CSARDRVQSRDTQYF. The CDR3 DNA follows: TGCAGTGCTAGAGATAGGGTACAAAGCCGAGATACGCAGTATTTT.

V and J are TRBV2 and TRBJ2-2; D remains unclear. The CDR3 loop spans 14 amino acids. The germline V gene has CDR1 SNHLY and CDR2 FYNNEI. Trimming shortened V by 2 bases and J by 5 bases, and 9 bases separated the two germline ends. CDR3 coding DNA: TGTGCCAGCAGTGAATTCACAGCGACCGGGGAGCTGTTTTTT. Translated, it gives CASSEFTATGELFF.

The V gene is TRBV9, the J gene TRBJ2-1, with D perhaps matching TRBD2 (5 bases). V gave up 0 bases and J gave up 9 bases, with 10 bases separating them. The CDR3 extends over 13 amino acids. Germline V gene sequence: CDR1 SGDLS, CDR2 YYNGEE. CDR3 bases: TGTGCCAGCAGCGTAGGGACTCAAACTGAGCAGTTCTTC. Translated: CASSVGTQTEQFF.

This clonotype was found a few times. CDR3 nucleotide sequence: TGTGCCAGCAGCTTGACAGGGGTGGTTCCAGATACGCAGTATTTT. Amino acids: CASSLTGVVPDTQYF. The chain links TRBV25-1 to TRBJ2-3, with TRBD1 matching 8 bases. Germline V gene lookup returns CDR1 MGHDK and CDR2 SYGVNS. V was pared by 6 bases and J by 4 bases, with 9 bases of the junction left unmatched. CDR3 length equals 15 residues.

The chain carries TRBV2 and TRBJ2-7; 15 bases are shared with TRBD2. Germline CDR1 and CDR2: SNHLY and FYNNEI. V lost 4 bases, J lost 7 bases, and 5 bases stayed unmatched. The CDR3 is made up of 15 amino acids. The CDR3 nucleotides are TGTGCCAGCAGTGGTGGACTAGCGGGGGGGCAGGAGCAGTACTTC. It codes for CASSGGLAGGQEQYF.

The sample holds a few counts of this clonotype. Compared with germline, one end of the junction differs, possibly owing to a read error. This sequence joins TRBV5-6 and TRBJ2-2, with a possible D match to TRBD2 (6 bases). The CDR3 has 15 residues. CDR1 and CDR2 (germline): SGHDT, YYEEEE. The chain's CDR3 is CASSRGLNPAGEPFF. In DNA form, the CDR3 reads TGTGCCAGCAGCCGAGGACTAAACCCCGCCGGGGAGCCGTTTTTT.

V gene TRBV7-2 combines with J gene TRBJ1-2; no firm D call. The CDR3 has 12 residues. Germline CDR1 SGHTA, CDR2 FQGNSA. The V end was cut by 3 bases, the J end by 3 bases, with 5 bases between. The CDR3 reads CASSLGYYGYTF. The DNA of the CDR3 is TGTGCCAGCAGCTTGGGGTACTATGGCTACACCTTC.

J is TRBJ1-2 and V is TRBV10-3; 10 bases are shared with TRBD1. Germline V gene lookup returns CDR1 ENHRY and CDR2 SYGVKD. CDR3 length: 16 amino acids. Trimming cost V 2 bases and J 3 bases; bases outside gene matches: 6. CDR3 protein: CAISEGGDRGDYGYTF. In DNA form, the CDR3 reads TGTGCCATCAGTGAGGGAGGGGACAGGGGAGACTATGGCTACACCTTC.

This clonotype occurred a few times. The chain carries TRBV10-3 and TRBJ1-5; D gene ambiguous. Germline values: CDR1 ENHRY, CDR2 SYGVKD. There are 13 residues in the CDR3. The ends were cut back, 5 bases at V and 6 bases at J, with 11 bases in the middle. The CDR3 loop is CAISIGSGQPQHF. DNA for the CDR3: TGTGCCATCAGTATAGGGAGCGGTCAGCCCCAGCATTTT.

By share of the sample, this clonotype is medium-sized. The rearrangement links TRBV20-1 to TRBJ2-3; TRBD2 matches 9 bases. From germline, CDR1 is DFQATT and CDR2 SNEGSKA (reference sequence). The CDR3 spans 15 residues. The junction had 7 bases not matched to a gene; V was cut back by 2 bases and J by 4 bases. CDR3 sequence: CSARKDLAGPDTQYF. The CDR3, as DNA: TGCAGTGCTAGAAAGGATCTAGCGGGACCAGATACGCAGTATTTT.

The rearrangement joins TRBV27 to TRBJ2-7; 9 positions match TRBD1. V lost 1 base and J lost 3; bases outside the gene matches: 4. Germline assignment: CDR1 MNHEY and CDR2 SMNVEV (reference sequence). This CDR3 comprises 15 residues. The CDR3 is CASSLLGQGLYEQYF. The CDR3 DNA sequence: TGTGCCAGCAGTTTATTGGGACAGGGACTCTACGAGCAGTACTTC.

A few counts support this clonotype. This sequence joins TRBV7-2 and TRBJ1-2, with 8 bases identical to TRBD1. Per germline, CDR1 SGHTA and CDR2 FQGNSA. The CDR3 loop spans 15 amino acids. The ends lost 2 bases at V and 0 bases at J; junction bases unmatched: 2. The CDR3 reads CASSLRTGSNYGYTF. In nucleotides, the CDR3 is TGTGCCAGCAGCTTAAGGACAGGGTCTAACTATGGCTACACCTTC.

The rearrangement uses TRBV5-1 and TRBJ2-5; TRBD2 matches 7 bases. The length of the CDR3 is 16 residues. J was trimmed by 0 bases and V by 0 bases; bases with no gene match: 5. Germline assignment: CDR1 SGHRS and CDR2 YFSETQ. CDR3 sequence reads: CASSLAGGTYQETQYF. Written as DNA, the CDR3 is TGCGCCAGCAGCTTGGCCGGGGGGACCTACCAAGAGACCCAGTACTTC.

Relative to its sample, this clonotype is medium-sized. V usage is TRBV20-1 and J usage is TRBJ1-2; D uncertain. The ends were cut back, 3 bases at V and 11 bases at J, with 10 bases in the middle. The V gene's germline CDR1 is DFQATT and CDR2 SNEGSKA (reference sequence). The CDR3 extends over 10 amino acids. CDR3 region: CSASSGRYTF. The CDR3 nucleotides are TGCAGTGCTAGCTCTGGGAGGTACACCTTC.

The genes are TRBV20-1 and TRBJ2-1; TRBD1 agrees at 7 bases. The CDR3 sequence is 12 residues long. Germline CDR1 is DFQATT and CDR2 is SNEGSKA (reference sequence). V lost 3 bases to trimming and J lost 7 bases; unmatched junction nucleotides: 3. The CDR3 DNA sequence: TGCAGTGCTAGCAAACAGGGGAATGAGCAGTTCTTC. Encoded protein: CSASKQGNEQFF.

This rearrangement joins TRBV20-1 to TRBJ1-5; the D is unclear. V gave up 1 base and J gave up 4 bases, with 8 bases separating them. CDR3 size: 13 residues. Germline CDR1 DFQATT, CDR2 SNEGSKA (reference sequence). The CDR3 coding sequence is TGCAGTGCTAGAGGTCAGTTTAATCAGCCCCAGCATTTT. Its protein is CSARGQFNQPQHF.